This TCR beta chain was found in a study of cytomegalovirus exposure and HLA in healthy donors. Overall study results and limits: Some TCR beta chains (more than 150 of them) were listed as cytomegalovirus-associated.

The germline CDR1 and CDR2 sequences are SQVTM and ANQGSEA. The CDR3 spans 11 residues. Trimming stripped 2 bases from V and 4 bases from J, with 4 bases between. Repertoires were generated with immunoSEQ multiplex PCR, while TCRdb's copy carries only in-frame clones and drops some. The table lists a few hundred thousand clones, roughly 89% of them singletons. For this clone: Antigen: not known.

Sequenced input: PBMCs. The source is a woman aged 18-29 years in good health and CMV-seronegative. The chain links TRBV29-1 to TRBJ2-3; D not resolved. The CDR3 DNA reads TGCAGCGTTGAACAGGCAGATACGCAGTATTTT. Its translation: CSVEQADTQYF.